This T cell receptor beta chain was identified during a study of response to subunit inactivated influenza vaccine. V was cut by 8 bases and J by 4 bases, with 15 bases left in between. There are 14 residues in the CDR3. This clonotype appeared many times. The antigen remains unidentified. General study points: Seasonal influenza vaccination, on each occasion, was suggested by the authors to recruit few new T cells.

TCRdb re-derived calls from the RT-PCR reads in MiXCR, one entry per CDR3 protein. The sample carries more than 150,000 distinct CDR3 sequences, approximately 8.7% recorded once. The sample here was non-naive T cells sorted from PBMCs, taken on the day of vaccination. The chain joins TRBV12-3 or TRBV12-4 to TRBJ1-5; no clear D. The sequence was obtained from a man aged 45-60 years who received an inactivated influenza vaccine. The CDR3 DNA reads as TGTGCCAGCTCGAGAGCCGTTGGGAATCAGCCCCAGCATTTT. It codes for CASSRAVGNQPQHF.